This entry describes one TCR beta chain. Its antigen is unknown. This record comes from a study of T cells after yellow fever vaccination. Findings of the study overall: A faster peak, day 5 versus 15, was reached by the weaker secondary response. Contaminating bulk clonotypes could be abundant in FACS-sorted repertoires. Clones that expanded after primary vaccination mostly reappeared after the booster (roughly 96% CD4, approximately 85% CD8).

CDR3 size: 11 residues. CDR1 is MGHRA, CDR2 YSYEKL, per germline. The germline V and J ends were trimmed by 5 bases and 7 bases, with 8 bases remaining between them. Generation of TCR cDNA used 5'RACE template switching (which added a universal primer site and UMIs). TCRdb recomputed calls from the 5' RACE reads with MiXCR, one row per CDR3 protein. The sample shows approximately 160,000 distinct CDR3 sequences, around 8.5% of them seen only once. The source is a man between 18 and 35 years old who received the YFV17D yellow fever vaccine. The sample here was CD8+ T cells sorted from PBMCs, taken 45 days after the yellow fever booster vaccination. V and J are TRBV4-1 and TRBJ2-5; D uncertain. The CDR3, as DNA: TGCGCCAGCAGCTTCTCGGGGACCCAGTACTTC. This gives the protein CASSFSGTQYF.